This T cell receptor (beta chain) was identified during a study of graft-versus-host responses after intestinal transplantation. With regard to this clone: Its antigen is unknown.

Method: immunoSEQ multiplex PCR; TCRdb's copy keeps in-frame clones and lacks some. The table shows 55,000 to 80,000 clones, with more than 90% occurring only once. The length of the CDR3 is 14 residues. The V gene's germline CDR1 is SEHNR and CDR2 FQNEAQ (reference sequence). Trimming cost V 4 bases and J 7 bases, with 14 bases left between them. General study findings and limits: Peak levels of circulating GvH clones tracked with early post-transplant HvG declines.

V gene TRBV7-9 combines with J gene TRBJ2-1; D is perhaps TRBD1 (6 bases). The material sequenced was unstimulated CD8+ T cells sorted from spleen or lymph node cells, taken before transplant. The TCR comes from a human donor who was the organ donor for an intestinal transplant. CDR3 nucleotide sequence: TGTGCCAGCAGCTCTGCCGGGACACCTAATGAGCAGTTCTTC. Translated, it gives CASSSAGTPNEQFF.